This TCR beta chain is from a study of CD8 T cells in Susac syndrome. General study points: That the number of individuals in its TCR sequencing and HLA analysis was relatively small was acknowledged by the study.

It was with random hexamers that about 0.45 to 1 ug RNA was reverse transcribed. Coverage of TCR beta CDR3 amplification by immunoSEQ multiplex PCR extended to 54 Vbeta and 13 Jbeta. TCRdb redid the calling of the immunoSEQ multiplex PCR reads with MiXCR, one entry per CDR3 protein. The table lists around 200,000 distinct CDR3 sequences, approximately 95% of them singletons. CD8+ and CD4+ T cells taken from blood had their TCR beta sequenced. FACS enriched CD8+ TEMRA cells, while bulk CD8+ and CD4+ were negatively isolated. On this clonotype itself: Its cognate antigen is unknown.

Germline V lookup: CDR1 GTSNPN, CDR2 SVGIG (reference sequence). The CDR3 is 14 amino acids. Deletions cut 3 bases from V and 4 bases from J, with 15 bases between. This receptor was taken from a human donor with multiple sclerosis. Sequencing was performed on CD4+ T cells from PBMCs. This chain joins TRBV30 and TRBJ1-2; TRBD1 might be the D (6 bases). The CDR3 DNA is TGTGCCTGGAGACACGACCAGGGGTCCTATGGCTACACCTTC. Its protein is CAWRHDQGSYGYTF. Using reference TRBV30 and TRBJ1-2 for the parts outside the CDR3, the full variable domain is SQTIHQWPATLVQPVGSPLSLECTVEGTSNPNLYWYRQAAGRGLQLLFYSVGIGQISSEVPQNLSASRPQDRQFILSSKKLLLSDSGFYLCAWRHDQGSYGYTFGSGTRLTVV.